Listed here are 5 T cell receptor beta chains from one sample, sequenced in a study of CXCR3-negative and CXCR3-positive naive CD8 T cells. Study results and caveats: When CXCR3-positive naive cells were set against CXCR3-negative naive cells, the former had more hydrophobic TRB CDR3s.

These TCRs are of unknown antigen specificity. The TRB cDNA libraries were prepared by 5' RACE with UMI labels. TCRdb re-called the 5' RACE reads; every CDR3 protein appears as one record, without DNA. The sample table includes 65,000 to 75,000 distinct CDR3 sequences. The sequenced sample consisted of naive CXCR3+ CD8+ T cells from blood. Described subset: CD45RO-CCR7+CD27+CD95- naive CD8+ T cells expressing CXCR3 (TNR3+). The receptors shown here come from a human donor in good health. Some clones in this sample may be carry-over from other donors' samples.

The chain joins TRBV3-1 to TRBJ2-5; the D call of TRBD2 rests on TCRdb alone, since no DNA is present to check it. Germline values: CDR1 LGHDT, CDR2 YNNKEL (reference sequence). This CDR3 has 16 residues. This chain's CDR3 is CASSPGLAGTQETQYF.

The chain couples TRBV28 to TRBJ2-3; TCRdb proposes TRBD1, but this gene call is untestable without DNA. Germline values: CDR1 MDHEN, CDR2 SYDVKM. CDR3 size: 15 residues. The CDR3 loop reads CASRAGQSDTDTQYF.

The chain recombines TRBV7-9 with TRBJ1-1; TCRdb's D call of TRBD1 is untestable without DNA. The CDR3 is 14 residues long. The germline CDR1 and CDR2 sequences are SEHNR and FQNEAQ (reference sequence). The CDR3: CASSSLSTGTEAFF.

The rearrangement joins TRBV10-3 to TRBJ2-3; TCRdb calls TRBD1, which cannot be checked without DNA. This CDR3 has 12 residues. The germline V gene encodes CDR1 ENHRY and CDR2 SYGVKD. CDR3 sequence reads: CAIRDRDDTQYF.

The rearrangement links TRBV20-1 to TRBJ2-7; TCRdb's D call, TRBD1, is unchecked because there is no DNA. Germline lookup yields CDR1 DFQATT and CDR2 SNEGSKA (reference sequence). The CDR3 totals 14 residues. The CDR3 protein is CSARDRVPSYEQYF.